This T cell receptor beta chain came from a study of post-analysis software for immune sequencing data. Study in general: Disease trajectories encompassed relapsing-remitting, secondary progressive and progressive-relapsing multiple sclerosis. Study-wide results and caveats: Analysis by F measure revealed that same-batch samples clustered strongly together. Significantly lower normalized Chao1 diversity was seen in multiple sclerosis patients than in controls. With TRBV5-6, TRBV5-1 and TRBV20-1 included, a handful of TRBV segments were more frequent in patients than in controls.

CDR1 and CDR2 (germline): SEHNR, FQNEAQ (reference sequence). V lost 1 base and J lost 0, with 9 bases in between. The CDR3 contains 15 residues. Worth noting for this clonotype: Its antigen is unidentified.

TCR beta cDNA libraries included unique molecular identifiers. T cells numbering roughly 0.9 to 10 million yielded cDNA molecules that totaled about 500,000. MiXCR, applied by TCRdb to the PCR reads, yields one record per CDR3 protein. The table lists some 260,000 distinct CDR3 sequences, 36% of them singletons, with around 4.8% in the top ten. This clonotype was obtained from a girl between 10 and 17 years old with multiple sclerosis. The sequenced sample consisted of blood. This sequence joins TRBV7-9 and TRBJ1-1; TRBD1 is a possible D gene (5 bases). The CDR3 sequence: CASSLEGPLNTEAFF. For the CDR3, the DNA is TGTGCCAGCAGCTTAGAGGGGCCCCTGAACACTGAAGCTTTCTTT.